These 23 T cell receptor beta chains were sequenced from one sample in a study of cytomegalovirus exposure and HLA in healthy donors. Primers for the PCR totalled 60 Vbeta and 13 Jbeta. TCRdb's copy holds only in-frame clones and misses some; the assay was immunoSEQ multiplex PCR. The table records approximately 110,000 clones, around 72% of them present only once. Sequenced input: PBMCs. All receptors come from a man aged 25-45 years in good health and CMV-seronegative.

The chain has TRBV5-8 and TRBJ2-1, with 7 bases aligning to TRBD2. The V gene's germline CDR1 is SGHTS and CDR2 YDEGEE. The CDR3 is 17 amino acids. J was trimmed by 9 bases and V by 2 bases; bases with no gene match: 17. The CDR3 nucleotides are TGTGCCAGCAGCTTTACAATTACTAGCGCGGGAGAGGTTGAGCAGTTCTTC. Translated: CASSFTITSAGEVEQFF.

This clone was seen a few times. V is TRBV7-9 and J is TRBJ2-1; unclear D gene. The length of the CDR3 is 10 residues. The V gene lost 5 bases and the J gene lost 10 bases, with 6 bases spanning the gap. Germline V CDR1 and CDR2: SEHNR, FQNEAQ (reference sequence). CDR3 sequence (DNA): TGTGCCAGCAGCACCCTAGAGCAGTTCTTC. It codes for CASSTLEQFF.

The rearrangement joins TRBV7-3 to TRBJ2-1; 7 bases agree with TRBD2. Trimming removed 4 bases from V and 6 bases from J; junction bases left unmatched: 9. Germline V gene lookup returns CDR1 SGHTA and CDR2 FQGTGA. This CDR3 has 15 residues. DNA for the CDR3: TGTGCCAGCAGCTCATACACGGGGACTATCAATGAGCAGTTCTTC. Residues: CASSSYTGTINEQFF.

The genes are TRBV7-9 and TRBJ1-2, with D unclear. This CDR3 comprises 13 residues. V was clipped by 5 bases and J by 1 base, with 8 bases between them. Per the germline V gene, CDR1 is SEHNR and CDR2 is FQNEAQ (reference sequence). This CDR3 reads CASSPYSNYGYTF. The CDR3 nucleotides read TGTGCCAGCAGCCCATACAGTAACTATGGCTACACCTTC.

The V gene is TRBV5-1, the J gene TRBJ2-3; 9 bases align to TRBD2. Unmatched junction bases numbered 3, after V lost 3 bases and J lost 4 bases. Germline-derived CDR1 and CDR2 are SGHRS and YFSETQ. The CDR3 extends over 14 amino acids. The CDR3 spells CASSSRLAADTQYF. CDR3 bases: TGCGCCAGCAGCTCCCGACTAGCGGCAGATACGCAGTATTTT.

The genes are TRBV2 and TRBJ1-5, with 11 nucleotides matching TRBD1. Germline CDR1 and CDR2: SNHLY and FYNNEI. The CDR3 spans 16 residues. V was clipped by 6 bases and J by 5 bases; unmatched bases: 9. The CDR3 bases are TGTGCCAGCAGGGACTCCGGGACAGGGGGGTATCAGCCCCAGCATTTT. This sequence encodes CASRDSGTGGYQPQHF.

In its sample, this clone was seen once. The V and J genes are TRBV30 and TRBJ1-2; 7 positions match TRBD1. The CDR3 runs 14 residues. The germline V gene has CDR1 GTSNPN and CDR2 SVGIG (reference sequence). Unmatched junction bases numbered 9, after V lost 3 bases and J lost 5 bases. CDR3 coding DNA: TGTGCCTGGAGGCACCGGGGGACAGATTATGGCTACACCTTC. Amino acids: CAWRHRGTDYGYTF.

The table lists this clone with a few counts. The chain employs TRBV30 and TRBJ2-3; a weak D match, TRBD2 (6 bases). Per the germline V gene, CDR1 is GTSNPN and CDR2 is SVGIG (reference sequence). V was trimmed by 4 bases and J by 4 bases, leaving 12 bases between them. CDR3 size: 13 residues. The CDR3 DNA is TGTGCCTGGACCGCGCGGAGGGCAGATACGCAGTATTTT. The encoded protein is CAWTARRADTQYF.

The CDR3 DNA reads TGTGCCAGCAGCTTTCTGGCAGGGGGCGACTACACCCTCCACTTT. Translation: CASSFLAGGDYTLHF. This sequence joins TRBV7-2 and TRBJ1-6; the match to TRBD1 covers 8 bases. V shed 3 bases and J 14 bases; nucleotides not matched to a gene: 12. Germline V CDR1 and CDR2: SGHTA, FQGNSA. The CDR3 covers 15 residues.

This clone was seen only once. The chain carries TRBV5-1 and TRBJ1-2; the D is unclear. Germline assignment: CDR1 SGHRS and CDR2 YFSETQ. Trimming left V 0 bases short and J 8 bases short, with 11 bases between. CDR3 length: 13 amino acids. CDR3 DNA sequence: TGCGCCAGCAGCTTGGCCCCGGGGAACGGCTACACCTTC. Translating gives CASSLAPGNGYTF.

As to this clone: Germline and junction disagree at one end, which may indicate a read error. V is TRBV27 and J is TRBJ1-2; weak D call: TRBD1 (5 bases). The CDR3 sequence is 13 residues long. Germline V gene lookup returns CDR1 MNHEY and CDR2 SMNVEV (reference sequence). This chain's CDR3 is CASSLGSGWSYPF. The DNA of the CDR3 is TGTGCCAGCAGTTTAGGGTCAGGGTGGAGCTACCCCTTC.

This CDR3 reads CASTPQGQGRQETQYF. CDR3 nucleotides: TGTGCCAGCACCCCCCAAGGACAGGGTCGGCAAGAGACCCAGTACTTC. The chain joins TRBV28 to TRBJ2-5; 8 bases align to TRBD1. Germline CDR1 and CDR2: MDHEN and SYDVKM. The CDR3 sequence is 16 residues long. V lost 7 bases, J lost 2 bases, and 12 bases stayed unmatched. Looking up the rest from reference TRBV28 and TRBJ2-5 gives the full variable domain: DVKVTQSSRYLVKRTGEKVFLECVQDMDHENMFWYRQDPGLGLRLIYFSYDVKMKEKGDIPEGYSVSREKKERFSLILESASTNQTSMYLCASTPQGQGRQETQYFGPGTRLLVL.

The chain joins TRBV29-1 to TRBJ1-2; D is possibly TRBD1 (6 bases). This CDR3 has 14 residues. V lost 3 bases and J 2 bases, leaving 13 bases between the germline ends. CDR1 is SQVTM, CDR2 ANQGSEA, per germline. CDR3 coding DNA: TGCAGCGTTGATGACCAGGGGCTGAACTATGGCTACACCTTC. Translating gives CSVDDQGLNYGYTF. The variable domain in full, completed from reference TRBV29-1 and TRBJ1-2, reads SAVISQKPSRDICQRGTSLTIQCQVDSQVTMMFWYRQQPGQSLTLIATANQGSEATYESGFVIDKFPISRPNLTFSTLTVSNMSPEDSSIYLCSVDDQGLNYGYTFGSGTRLTVV.

V and J are TRBV15 and TRBJ2-5; tentatively, D is TRBD1 (6 bases). Gene TRBJ2-7 matches the end of the DNA better, so the J call may be wrong. Looked up from germline, CDR1 is LNHNV and CDR2 is YYDKDF (reference sequence). CDR3 size: 14 residues. The CDR3 bases are TGTGCCACCAGCACCAGCCGACAGGCATACGAGCAGTACTTC. Translating gives CATSTSRQAYEQYF.

There are a few counts of this clone. V gene TRBV2 combines with J gene TRBJ1-4; D might be TRBD1 (5 bases). CDR3 length: 12 residues. The germline CDR1 and CDR2 sequences are SNHLY and FYNNEI. Between the trimmed V and J ends, which lost 7 bases and 5 bases, there was a span of 8 bases. The CDR3 nucleotides read TGTGCCAGCAACCGACAGAATGAAAAACTGTTTTTT. This encodes CASNRQNEKLFF.

The V call is TRBV5-1, the J call TRBJ2-4, with 10 bases lining up with TRBD2. V lost 2 bases to trimming and J lost 5 bases; unmatched junction nucleotides: 7. There are 16 residues in the CDR3. Germline loops: CDR1 SGHRS, CDR2 YFSETQ. DNA of the CDR3: TGCGCCAGCAGCTTTGAAGCGGGAGGGCCCCAAAACATTCAGTACTTC. This codes for CASSFEAGGPQNIQYF.

A few counts support this clone. The V gene is TRBV5-1, the J gene TRBJ2-1; the D gene is possibly TRBD2 (5 bases). In germline, CDR1 is SGHRS, CDR2 YFSETQ. This CDR3 comprises 14 residues. Trimming took off 0 bases at V and 7 bases at J, with 11 bases between the two ends. CDR3 amino acids: CASSLVAGLNEQFF. Here the CDR3 DNA reads TGCGCCAGCAGCTTGGTTGCGGGTCTGAATGAGCAGTTCTTC. Looking up the rest from reference TRBV5-1 and TRBJ2-1 gives the full variable domain: KAGVTQTPRYLIKTRGQQVTLSCSPISGHRSVSWYQQTPGQGLQFLFEYFSETQRNKGNFPGRFSGRQFSNSRSEMNVSTLELGDSALYLCASSLVAGLNEQFFGPGTRLTVL.

The chain recombines TRBV5-4 with TRBJ1-3; the match to TRBD1 covers 7 bases. CDR3 length: 15 residues. Losses at the gene ends were 3 bases for V and 5 bases for J; bases not matched to a gene: 8. Germline V gene sequence: CDR1 SGHNT, CDR2 YYREEE (reference sequence). As DNA, the CDR3 is TGTGCCAGCAGCTCGGATCAGGGGGATAGAAACACCATATATTTT. This sequence encodes CASSSDQGDRNTIYF.

This clone was detected only a few times. The V and J genes are TRBV7-9 and TRBJ1-1; TRBD1 aligns across 9 bases. J was trimmed by 5 bases and V by 3 bases; bases with no gene match: 4. CDR1 and CDR2 (germline): SEHNR, FQNEAQ (reference sequence). This CDR3 has 14 residues. The CDR3, as DNA: TGTGCCAGCAGCTTGGGACAGGGAAGGACTGAAGCTTTCTTT. Residues: CASSLGQGRTEAFF.

The chain combines TRBV7-9 with TRBJ1-2, with 8 bases aligning to TRBD1. The germline CDR1 and CDR2 sequences are SEHNR and FQNEAQ (reference sequence). This CDR3 has 14 amino acids. The J segment lost 6 bases and the V segment lost 4 bases, leaving 7 bases of the junction unmatched. CDR3: CASSSGAGGNGYTF. In DNA, the CDR3 is TGTGCCAGCAGCTCCGGGGCAGGGGGCAATGGCTACACCTTC.

The chain links TRBV30 to TRBJ1-2; 8 nucleotides match TRBD1. Germline V lookup: CDR1 GTSNPN, CDR2 SVGIG (reference sequence). The CDR3 runs 13 residues. V shed 5 bases and J 4 bases; nucleotides not matched to a gene: 6. As DNA, the CDR3 is TGTGCCTGGGGGGGGGACAGGTCCTATGGCTACACCTTC. It translates to CAWGGDRSYGYTF.

This chain uses TRBV25-1 with TRBJ2-7; 11 bases are a match to TRBD1. Germline CDR1 MGHDK, CDR2 SYGVNS. CDR3 length: 15 amino acids. After removal of 6 bases from V and 3 bases from J, the junction contained 7 bases not matched to a gene. CDR3 amino acids: CASRRTGGAIYEQYF. In nucleotides, the CDR3 is TGTGCCAGCAGAAGGACAGGGGGCGCAATCTACGAGCAGTACTTC.

V usage is TRBV7-9 and J usage is TRBJ2-7; a possible D gene is TRBD1 (6 bases). The CDR3 is made up of 16 amino acids. V was shortened by 1 base and J by 2 bases, with 15 bases between the two germline ends. The germline gives CDR1 SEHNR, CDR2 FQNEAQ (reference sequence). The chain's CDR3 is CASSLVRGIQTYEQYF. As DNA, the CDR3 is TGTGCCAGCAGCTTAGTGAGGGGGATCCAAACCTACGAGCAGTACTTC.